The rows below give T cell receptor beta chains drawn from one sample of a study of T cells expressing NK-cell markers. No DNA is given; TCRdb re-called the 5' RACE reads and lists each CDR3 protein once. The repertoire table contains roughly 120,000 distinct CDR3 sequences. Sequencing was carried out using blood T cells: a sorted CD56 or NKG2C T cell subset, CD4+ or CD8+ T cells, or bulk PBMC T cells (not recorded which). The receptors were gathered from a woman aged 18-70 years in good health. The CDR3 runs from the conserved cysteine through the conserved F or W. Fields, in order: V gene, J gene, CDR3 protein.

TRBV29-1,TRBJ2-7,CSVAGLASSYEQYF
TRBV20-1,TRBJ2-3,CSALPSGRADTQYF
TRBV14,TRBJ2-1,CASTQGPGGLYNEQFF
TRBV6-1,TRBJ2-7,CASSSSGRGEQYF
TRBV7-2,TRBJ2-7,CASSPYVGGGYEQYF
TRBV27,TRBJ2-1,CASRPRGGEQFF
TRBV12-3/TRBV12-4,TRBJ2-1,CASRPRSSEQFF
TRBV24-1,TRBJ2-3,CATSDGEGGTDTQYF
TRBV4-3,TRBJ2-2,CASSQSYVLGTGELFF
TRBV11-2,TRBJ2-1,CASSVRWGLAPTGENEQFF
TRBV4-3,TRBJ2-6,CASSQDRGTGANVLTF
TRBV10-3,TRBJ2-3,CAISASSGFTDTQYF
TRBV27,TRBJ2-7,CASQPSWGGRAKDEQYF
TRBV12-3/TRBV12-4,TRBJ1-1,CASSFRGSGTEAFF
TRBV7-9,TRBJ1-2,CASSLWDGYTF
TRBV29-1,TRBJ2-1,CSVAPSEGSSYNEQFF
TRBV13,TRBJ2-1,CASSTTPGSREREQFF
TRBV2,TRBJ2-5,CASSGLVETQYF
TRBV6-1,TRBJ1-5,CASSAGSLGPQHF
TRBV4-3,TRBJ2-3,CASSQQLAGGGDTQYF
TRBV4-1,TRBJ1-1,CASSQQGTTEAFF
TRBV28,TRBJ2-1,CASSLPMRTGEDNEQFF
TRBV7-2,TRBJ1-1,CASSPGGQMNTEAFF
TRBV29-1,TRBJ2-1,CSVWTYNEQFF
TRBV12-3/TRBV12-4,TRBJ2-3,CASSSRLLPGGQYF
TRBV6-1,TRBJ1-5,CASSSTGGLGQPQHF
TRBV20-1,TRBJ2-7,CSARGEDLYTYEQYF
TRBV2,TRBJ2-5,CASRASGGPQETQYF
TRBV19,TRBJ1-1,CASSRGTDMNTEAFF
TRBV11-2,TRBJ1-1,CASSPLERDNQNTEAFF
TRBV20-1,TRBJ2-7,CSAKTSAAGEQYF
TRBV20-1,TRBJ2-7,CSARSLAGGGPYEQYF
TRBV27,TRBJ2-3,CASSLWAGTTDTQYF
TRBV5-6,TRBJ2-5,CASSLYSGQETQYF
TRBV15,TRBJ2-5,CATSQTALQETQYF
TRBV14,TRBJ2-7,CASSPQGQFSYEQYF
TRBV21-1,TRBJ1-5,CASGQQGVSNQPQHF
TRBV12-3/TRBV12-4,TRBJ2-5,CASSLNQGQETQYF
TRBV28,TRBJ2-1,CASRDLAGGYNEQFF
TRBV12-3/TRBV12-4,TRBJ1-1,CASSLGTGVPEAFF
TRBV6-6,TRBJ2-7,CASESGIYDEQYF
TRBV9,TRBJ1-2,CASSVGAGGLDGYTF
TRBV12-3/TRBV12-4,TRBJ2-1,CASSFWGGGNNEQFF
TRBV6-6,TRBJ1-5,CASGPGGVLAQHF
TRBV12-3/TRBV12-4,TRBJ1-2,CASSTAGGGYGYTF
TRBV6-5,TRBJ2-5,CASSYIGRDIETQYF
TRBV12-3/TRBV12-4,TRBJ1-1,CASSTVSANTEAFF
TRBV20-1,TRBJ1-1,CSARGPGAEAFF
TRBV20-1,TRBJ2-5,CSARGLDPTSYF
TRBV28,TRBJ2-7,CASREPGLGREQYF
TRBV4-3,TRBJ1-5,CASSPGQTTSNQPQHF
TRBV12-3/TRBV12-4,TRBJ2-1,CASKLYNEQFF
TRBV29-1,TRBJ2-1,CSVGFRGGFGEQFF
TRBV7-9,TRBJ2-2,CASSPPGRTDTGELFF